Given below is one T cell receptor (beta chain) in context. This sample was taken from a study of blood T cell repertoires in COVID-19. The CDR3 totals 17 residues. CDR1 is SGHNT, CDR2 YYREEE, per germline (reference sequence). The ends lost 3 bases at V and 4 bases at J; junction bases unmatched: 12. In the original processing: Amplification from reference gene primers served as the basis for estimated nucleated cell counts. Some clones are missing from TCRdb's copy, which holds only in-frame ones; the method was immunoSEQ multiplex PCR. The D gene and trimming were derived from the DNA, and the V and J assignments and clone size from that table. The sample lists about 310,000 clones; roughly 90% were seen once.

The origin of this receptor is a woman between 25 and 40 years old with COVID-19, enrolled during active disease. V usage is TRBV5-4 and J usage is TRBJ1-2; 10 nucleotides match TRBD1. The sample consisted of peripheral blood. CDR3 sequence (DNA): TGTGCCAGCAGCTCACCGGGACAGGGGATCGGAGGCTATGGCTACACCTTC. This codes for CASSSPGQGIGGYGYTF.